This entry concerns a single T cell receptor beta chain. Its antigen is still unknown. The data originate from a study of T cell repertoires in cytomegalovirus infection. Study-wide context: Alongside well-studied HLA-B-restricted CMV epitopes, recently identified HLA-C-restricted CMV epitopes were also used. Both CMV infection and a matching HLA type were indicated by public TCR beta signatures.

TCRdb used MiXCR to reprocess the reads, holding one entry per CDR3 protein. There are hundreds of thousands of distinct CDR3 sequences in the sample; less than 35% occur only once, and approximately 13% lies in the top ten. Looked up from germline, CDR1 is MNHEY and CDR2 is SVGEGT. The CDR3 is made up of 18 amino acids. Germline trimming cut 7 bases from V and 6 bases from J; bases unmatched to any gene: 17. The chain carries TRBV6-2 or TRBV6-3 and TRBJ2-3, with TRBD2 matching 12 bases. The sample was cultured CD8+ T cells from PBMCs, taken from culture after CMV antigen stimulation. The source of this sequence is a human donor in good health (CMV status not recorded). Some clones in this sample may be carry-over from other donors' samples. The CDR3: CASTPGASGGALSDTQYF. The CDR3 DNA follows: TGTGCCAGCACCCCGGGGGCTAGCGGGGGGGCATTGTCCGATACGCAGTATTTT.